This T cell receptor beta chain derives from a study of T cell repertoires in cytomegalovirus infection. The V gene's germline CDR1 is LNHDA and CDR2 SQIVND (reference sequence). V trimming: 5 bases; J trimming: 3 bases; junction bases outside the gene matches: 9. This CDR3 is built from 15 residues. General observations from the study: What dominated the ex vivo response were HLA-C-restricted CMV-specific TCR beta clonotypes.

This clonotype was counted only a few times. What it binds is unknown. TCRdb called the reads again in MiXCR, with one record for every CDR3 protein. The table shows some 310,000 distinct CDR3 sequences, with 20% to 25% occurring only once. The V and J genes are TRBV19 and TRBJ1-2; TRBD1 matches 7 bases. This clonotype was sampled from a human donor in good health (CMV status not recorded). Some clones in this sample may be carry-over from other donors' samples. This specimen consisted of cultured PBMCs, obtained from culture after CMV antigen stimulation. The CDR3 DNA follows: TGTGCCAGTAGTGCCCGACAGGGAACCCACTATGGCTACACCTTC. It specifies CASSARQGTHYGYTF.